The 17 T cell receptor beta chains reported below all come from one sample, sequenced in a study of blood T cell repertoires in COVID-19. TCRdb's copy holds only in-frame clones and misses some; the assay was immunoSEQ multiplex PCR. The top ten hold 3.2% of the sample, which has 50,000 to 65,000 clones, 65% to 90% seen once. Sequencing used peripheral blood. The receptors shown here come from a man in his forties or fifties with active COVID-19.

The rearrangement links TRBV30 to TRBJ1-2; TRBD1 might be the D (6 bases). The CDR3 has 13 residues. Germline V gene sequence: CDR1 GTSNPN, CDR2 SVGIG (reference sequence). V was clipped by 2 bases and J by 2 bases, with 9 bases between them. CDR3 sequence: CAWSRRGNYGYTF. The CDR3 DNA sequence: TGTGCCTGGAGTCGCAGGGGAAACTATGGCTACACCTTC.

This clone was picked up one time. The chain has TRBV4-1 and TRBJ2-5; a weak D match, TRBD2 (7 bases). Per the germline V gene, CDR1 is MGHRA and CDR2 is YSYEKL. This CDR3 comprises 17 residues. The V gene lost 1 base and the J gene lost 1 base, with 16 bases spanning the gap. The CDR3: CASSQGGLGGLQETQYF. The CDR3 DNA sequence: TGCGCCAGCAGCCAAGGTGGACTCGGGGGGCTCCAAGAGACCCAGTACTTC.

The chain's CDR3 is CASSSPEGADTQYF. CDR3 coding DNA: TGTGCCAGCAGTTCCCCGGAGGGTGCAGATACGCAGTATTTT. V gene TRBV27 combines with J gene TRBJ2-3; maybe TRBD2 (6 bases). Trimming shortened V by 4 bases and J by 4 bases, and 12 bases separated the two germline ends. CDR1 and CDR2 (germline): MNHEY, SMNVEV (reference sequence). The CDR3 has 14 amino acids.

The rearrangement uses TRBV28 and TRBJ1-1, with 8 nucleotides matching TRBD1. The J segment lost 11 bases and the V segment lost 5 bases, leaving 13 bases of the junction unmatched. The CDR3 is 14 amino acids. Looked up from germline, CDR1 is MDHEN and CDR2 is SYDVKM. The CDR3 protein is CASSPRGRVLFAFF. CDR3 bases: TGTGCCAGCAGTCCCAGGGGGCGCGTTTTGTTTGCTTTCTTT.

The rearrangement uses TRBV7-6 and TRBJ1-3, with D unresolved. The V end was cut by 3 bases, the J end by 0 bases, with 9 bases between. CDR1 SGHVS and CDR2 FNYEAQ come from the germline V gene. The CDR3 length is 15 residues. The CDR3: CASSFTDSSGNTIYF. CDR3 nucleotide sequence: TGTGCCAGCAGCTTCACAGATTCCTCTGGAAACACCATATATTTT.

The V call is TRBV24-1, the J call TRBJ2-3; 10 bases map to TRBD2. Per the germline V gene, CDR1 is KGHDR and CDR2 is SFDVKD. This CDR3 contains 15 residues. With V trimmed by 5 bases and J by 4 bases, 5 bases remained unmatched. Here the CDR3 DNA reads TGTGCCACCAGTGGGGCTAGCGGGAGTCCAGATACGCAGTATTTT. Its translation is CATSGASGSPDTQYF.

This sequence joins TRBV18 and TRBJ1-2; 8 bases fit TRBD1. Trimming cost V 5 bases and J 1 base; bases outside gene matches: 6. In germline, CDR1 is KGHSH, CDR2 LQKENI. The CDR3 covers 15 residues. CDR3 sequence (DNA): TGTGCCAGCTCATCAGGGGGCGCTGTTAACTATGGCTACACCTTC. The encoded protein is CASSSGGAVNYGYTF.

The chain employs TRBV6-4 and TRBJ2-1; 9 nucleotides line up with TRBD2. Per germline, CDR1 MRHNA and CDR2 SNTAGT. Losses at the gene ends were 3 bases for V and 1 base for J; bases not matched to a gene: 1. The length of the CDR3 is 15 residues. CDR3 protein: CASSEREGSYNEQFF. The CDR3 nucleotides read TGTGCCAGCAGTGAGCGGGAGGGTTCCTACAATGAGCAGTTCTTC.

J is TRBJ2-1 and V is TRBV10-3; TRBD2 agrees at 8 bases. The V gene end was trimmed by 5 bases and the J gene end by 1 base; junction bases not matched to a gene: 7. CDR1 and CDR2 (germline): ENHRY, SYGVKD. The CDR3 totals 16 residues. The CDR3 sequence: CAISRAGGESYNEQFF. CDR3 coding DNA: TGTGCCATCAGTCGGGCGGGGGGAGAATCCTACAATGAGCAGTTCTTC.

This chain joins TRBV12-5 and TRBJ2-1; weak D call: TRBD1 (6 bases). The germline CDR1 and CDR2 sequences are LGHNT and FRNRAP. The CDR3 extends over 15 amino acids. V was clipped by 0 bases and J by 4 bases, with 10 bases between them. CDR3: CASGLVKTGYNEQFF. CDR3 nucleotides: TGTGCTAGTGGTTTGGTAAAAACAGGGTACAATGAGCAGTTCTTC.

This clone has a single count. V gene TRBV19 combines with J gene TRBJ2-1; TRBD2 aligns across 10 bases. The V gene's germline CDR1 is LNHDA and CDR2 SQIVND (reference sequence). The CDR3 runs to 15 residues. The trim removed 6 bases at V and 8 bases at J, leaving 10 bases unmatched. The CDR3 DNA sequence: TGTGCCAGTAGCCCACTAGCGGGAAAGGGCGATGAGCAGTTCTTC. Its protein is CASSPLAGKGDEQFF.

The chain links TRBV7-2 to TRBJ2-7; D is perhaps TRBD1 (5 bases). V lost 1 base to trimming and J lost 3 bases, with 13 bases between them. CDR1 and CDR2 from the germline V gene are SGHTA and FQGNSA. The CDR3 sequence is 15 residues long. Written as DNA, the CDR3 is TGTGCCAGCAGCTTAGGGGTCAGGGCAGGCTACGAGCAGTACTTC. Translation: CASSLGVRAGYEQYF.

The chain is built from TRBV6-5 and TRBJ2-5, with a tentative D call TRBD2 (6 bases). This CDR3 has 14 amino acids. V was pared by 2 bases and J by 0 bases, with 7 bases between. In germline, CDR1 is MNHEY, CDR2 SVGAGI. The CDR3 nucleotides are TGTGCCAGCAGTTACGGGGGGTACCAAGAGACCCAGTACTTC. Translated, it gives CASSYGGYQETQYF.

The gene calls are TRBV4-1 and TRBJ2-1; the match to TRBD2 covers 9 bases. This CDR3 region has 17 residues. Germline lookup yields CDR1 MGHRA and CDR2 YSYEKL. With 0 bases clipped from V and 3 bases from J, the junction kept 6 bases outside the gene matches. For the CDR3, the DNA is TGCGCCAGCAGCCAAGAGGTGAGACTAGCGGACTACAATGAGCAGTTCTTC. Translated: CASSQEVRLADYNEQFF.

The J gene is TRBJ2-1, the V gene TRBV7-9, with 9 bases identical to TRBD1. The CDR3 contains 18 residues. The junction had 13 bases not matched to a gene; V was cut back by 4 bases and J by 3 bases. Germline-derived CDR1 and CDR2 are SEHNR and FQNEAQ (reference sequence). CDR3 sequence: CASSSKVARDRVYNEQFF. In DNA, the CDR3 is TGTGCCAGCAGCTCGAAGGTCGCCCGGGACAGGGTCTACAATGAGCAGTTCTTC.

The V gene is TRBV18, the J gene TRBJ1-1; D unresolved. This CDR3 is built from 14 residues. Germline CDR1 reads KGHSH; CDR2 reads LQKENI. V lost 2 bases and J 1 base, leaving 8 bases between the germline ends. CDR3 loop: CASSPERRNTEAFF. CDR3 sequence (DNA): TGTGCCAGCTCACCAGAGAGGAGGAACACTGAAGCTTTCTTT.

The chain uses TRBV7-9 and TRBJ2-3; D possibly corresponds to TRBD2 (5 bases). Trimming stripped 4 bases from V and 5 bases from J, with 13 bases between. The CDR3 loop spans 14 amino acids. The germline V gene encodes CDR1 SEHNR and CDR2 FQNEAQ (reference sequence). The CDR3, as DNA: TGTGCCAGCAGCTCCGGTTACGGAGGAGATACGCAGTATTTT. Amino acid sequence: CASSSGYGGDTQYF.